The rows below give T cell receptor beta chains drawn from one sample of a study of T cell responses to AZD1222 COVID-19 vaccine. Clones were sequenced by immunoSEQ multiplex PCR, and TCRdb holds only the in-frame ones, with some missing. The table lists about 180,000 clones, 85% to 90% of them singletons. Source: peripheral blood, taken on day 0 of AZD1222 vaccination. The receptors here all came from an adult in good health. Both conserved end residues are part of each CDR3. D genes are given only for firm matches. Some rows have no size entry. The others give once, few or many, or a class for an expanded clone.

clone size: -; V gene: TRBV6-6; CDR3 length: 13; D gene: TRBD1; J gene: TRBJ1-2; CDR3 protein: CASSDRGLYGYTF; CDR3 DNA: TGTGCCAGCAGCGACAGGGGTCTCTATGGCTACACCTTC
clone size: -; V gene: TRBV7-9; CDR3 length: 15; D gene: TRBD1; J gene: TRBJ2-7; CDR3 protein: CASSLAATGGYEQYF; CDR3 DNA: TGTGCCAGCAGCTTAGCGGCGACAGGGGGTTACGAGCAGTACTTC
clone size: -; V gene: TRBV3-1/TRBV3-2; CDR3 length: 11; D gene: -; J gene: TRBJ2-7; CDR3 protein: CASSQVSEQYF; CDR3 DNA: TGTGCCAGCAGCCAAGTATCCGAGCAGTACTTC
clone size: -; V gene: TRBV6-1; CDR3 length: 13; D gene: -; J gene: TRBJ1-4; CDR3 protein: CASSEPPSGKLFF; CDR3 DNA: TGTGCCAGCAGTGAACCTCCCAGTGGAAAACTGTTTTTT
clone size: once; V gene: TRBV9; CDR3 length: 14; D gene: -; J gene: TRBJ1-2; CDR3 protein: CASSTLTVARGYTF; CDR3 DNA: TGTGCCAGCAGCACCTTGACAGTTGCTCGGGGCTACACCTTC
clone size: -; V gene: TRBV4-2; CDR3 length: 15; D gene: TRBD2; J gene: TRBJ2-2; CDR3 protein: CASSHAGLGPGELFF; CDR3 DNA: TGTGCCAGCAGCCACGCGGGACTAGGACCCGGGGAGCTGTTTTTT
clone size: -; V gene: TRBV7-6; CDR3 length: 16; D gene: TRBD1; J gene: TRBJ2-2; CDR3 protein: CASSLKLRQGAGELFF; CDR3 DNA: TGTGCCAGCAGCTTAAAGCTGCGACAGGGGGCCGGGGAGCTGTTTTTT
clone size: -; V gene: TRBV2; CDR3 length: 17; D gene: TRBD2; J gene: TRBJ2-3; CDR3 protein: CASSERPSGGRGDTQYF; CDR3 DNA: TGTGCCAGCAGTGAGCGGCCTAGCGGGGGCCGGGGAGATACGCAGTATTTT
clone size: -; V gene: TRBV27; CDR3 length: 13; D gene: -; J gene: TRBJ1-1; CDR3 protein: CASSFGLLAEAFF; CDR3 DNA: TGTGCCAGCAGTTTCGGCCTTTTGGCTGAAGCTTTCTTT
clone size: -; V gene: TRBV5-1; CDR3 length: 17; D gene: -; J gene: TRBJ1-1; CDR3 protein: CASSLTPTGPGSTEAFF; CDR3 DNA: TGCGCCAGCAGCTTGACACCTACAGGGCCTGGATCGACTGAAGCTTTCTTT
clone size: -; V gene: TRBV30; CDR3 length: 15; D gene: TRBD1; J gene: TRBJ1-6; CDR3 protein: CAWTPDRAGNSPLHF; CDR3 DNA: TGTGCCTGGACCCCTGACAGGGCTGGGAATTCACCCCTCCACTTT
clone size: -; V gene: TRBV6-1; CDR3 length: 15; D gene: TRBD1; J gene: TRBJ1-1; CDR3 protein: CASSDFPDRDTEAFF; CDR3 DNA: TGTGCCAGCAGTGATTTCCCGGACAGGGACACTGAAGCTTTCTTT
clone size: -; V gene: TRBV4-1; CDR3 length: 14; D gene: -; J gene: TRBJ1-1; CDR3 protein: CASSQGVLNTEAFF; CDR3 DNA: TGCGCCAGCAGCCAAGGGGTCTTGAACACTGAAGCTTTCTTT
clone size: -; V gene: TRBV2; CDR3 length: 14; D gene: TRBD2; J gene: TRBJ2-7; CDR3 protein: CASSRLASRDEQYF; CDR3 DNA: TGTGCCAGCAGTCGACTAGCAAGTAGGGACGAGCAGTACTTC
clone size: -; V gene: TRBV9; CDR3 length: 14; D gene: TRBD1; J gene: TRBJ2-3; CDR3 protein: CASSPTGVADTQYF; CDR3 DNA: TGTGCCAGCAGCCCGACAGGGGTAGCAGATACGCAGTATTTT
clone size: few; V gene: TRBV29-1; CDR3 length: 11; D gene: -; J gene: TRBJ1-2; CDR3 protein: CSAGGRGGYTF; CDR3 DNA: TGCAGCGCCGGAGGTCGGGGTGGCTACACCTTC
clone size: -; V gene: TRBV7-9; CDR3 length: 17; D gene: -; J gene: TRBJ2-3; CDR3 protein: CASSFRGATGFGDTQYF; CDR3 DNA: TGTGCCAGCAGCTTTAGGGGGGCGACAGGGTTCGGAGATACGCAGTATTTT
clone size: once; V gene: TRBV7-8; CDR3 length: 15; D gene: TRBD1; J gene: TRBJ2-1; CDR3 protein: CASSLEPGQGTSQFF; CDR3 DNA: TGTGCCAGCAGCTTAGAGCCGGGACAGGGCACGTCGCAGTTCTTC
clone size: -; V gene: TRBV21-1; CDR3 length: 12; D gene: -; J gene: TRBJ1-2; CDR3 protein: CARVRGDYGYTF; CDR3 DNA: TGTGCCAGGGTAAGGGGCGACTATGGCTACACCTTC
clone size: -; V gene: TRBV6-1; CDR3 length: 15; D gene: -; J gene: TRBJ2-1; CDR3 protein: CASSDPSGALGEQFF; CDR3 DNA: TGTGCCAGCAGTGATCCGTCGGGGGCCCTGGGTGAGCAGTTCTTC
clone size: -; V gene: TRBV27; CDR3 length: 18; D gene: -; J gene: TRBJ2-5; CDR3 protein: CASRTASKFRLALETQYF; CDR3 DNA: TGTGCCAGCAGGACCGCCAGCAAATTTCGTCTAGCCTTGGAGACCCAGTACTTC
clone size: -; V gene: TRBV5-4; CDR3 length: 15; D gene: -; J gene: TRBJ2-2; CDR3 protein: CASSLFRPNTGELFF; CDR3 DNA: TGTGCCAGCAGCTTGTTTCGACCGAACACCGGGGAGCTGTTTTTT
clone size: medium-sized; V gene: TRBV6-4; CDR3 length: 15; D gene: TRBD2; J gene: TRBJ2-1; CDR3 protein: CASSERGGSYNEQFF; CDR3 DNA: TGTGCCAGCAGTGAGCGGGGGGGCTCCTACAATGAGCAGTTCTTC
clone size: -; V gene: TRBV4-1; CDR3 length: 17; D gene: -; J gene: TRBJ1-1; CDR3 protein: CASSQGGGRYWNTEAFF; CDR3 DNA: TGCGCCAGCAGCCAAGGAGGAGGACGGTATTGGAACACTGAAGCTTTCTTT
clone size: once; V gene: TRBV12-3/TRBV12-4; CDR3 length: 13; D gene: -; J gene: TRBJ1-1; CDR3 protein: CASSPTGVLEAFF; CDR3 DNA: TGTGCCAGCAGTCCGACGGGGGTGTTAGAAGCTTTCTTT
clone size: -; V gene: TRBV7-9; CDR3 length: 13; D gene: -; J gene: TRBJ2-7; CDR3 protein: CASSADSTYEQYF; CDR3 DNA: TGTGCCAGCAGCGCAGACAGTACCTACGAGCAGTACTTC
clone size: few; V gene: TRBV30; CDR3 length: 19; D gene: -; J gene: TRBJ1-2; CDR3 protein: CAWSVRGGFYREIQYGYTF; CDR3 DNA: TGTGCCTGGAGTGTACGGGGGGGGTTTTACAGGGAGATTCAGTATGGCTACACCTTC
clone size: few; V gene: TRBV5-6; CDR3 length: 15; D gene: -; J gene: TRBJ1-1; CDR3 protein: CASSLAAGLNTEAFF; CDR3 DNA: TGTGCCAGCAGCTTGGCCGCGGGGTTGAACACTGAAGCTTTCTTT
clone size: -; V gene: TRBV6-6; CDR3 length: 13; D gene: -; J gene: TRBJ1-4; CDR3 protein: CASSYREVEKLFF; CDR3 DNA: TGTGCCAGCAGTTACAGGGAGGTGGAAAAACTGTTTTTT
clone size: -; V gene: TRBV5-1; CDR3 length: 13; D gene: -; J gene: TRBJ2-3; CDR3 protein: CASTEGGSDTQYF; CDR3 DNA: TGCGCCAGCACGGAGGGGGGCAGCGATACGCAGTATTTT
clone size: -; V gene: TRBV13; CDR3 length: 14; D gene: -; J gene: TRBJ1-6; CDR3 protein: CASSTSSYNSPLHF; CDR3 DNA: TGTGCCAGCAGCACGAGCTCCTATAATTCACCCCTCCACTTT
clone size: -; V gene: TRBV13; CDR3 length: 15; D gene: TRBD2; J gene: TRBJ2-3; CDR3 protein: CASSPGLGITDTQYF; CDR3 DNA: TGTGCCAGCAGCCCAGGACTAGGGATCACAGATACGCAGTATTTT
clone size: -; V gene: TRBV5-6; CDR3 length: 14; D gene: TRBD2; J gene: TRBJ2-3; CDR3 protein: CASSSGLAGDTQYF; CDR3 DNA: TGTGCCAGCAGCTCTGGCCTAGCGGGGGATACGCAGTATTTT
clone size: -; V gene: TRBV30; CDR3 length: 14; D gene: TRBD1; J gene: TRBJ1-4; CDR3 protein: CAWSGDRGDEKLFF; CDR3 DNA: TGTGCCTGGAGTGGGGACAGGGGGGATGAAAAACTGTTTTTT
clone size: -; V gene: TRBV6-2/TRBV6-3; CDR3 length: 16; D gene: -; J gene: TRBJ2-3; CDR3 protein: CASSYTWDRNTDTQYF; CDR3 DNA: TGTGCCAGCAGTTACACCTGGGACCGAAACACAGATACGCAGTATTTT
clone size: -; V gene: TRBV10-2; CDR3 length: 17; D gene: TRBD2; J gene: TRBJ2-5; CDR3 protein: CASSEIGTSGVRETQYF; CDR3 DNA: TGCGCCAGCAGTGAGATTGGGACTAGCGGGGTGAGAGAGACCCAGTACTTC